This entry lists 26 T cell receptor beta chains sequenced from one sample in a study of blood T cell repertoires in COVID-19. The repertoire was sequenced with immunoSEQ multiplex PCR; TCRdb's copy has only in-frame clones and lacks some. The table has roughly 180,000 clones, 84% seen once. Input material: peripheral blood. The receptors were gathered from a human donor in a cohort sampled during active COVID-19.

CDR3: CASLQGPGYGYTF. For the CDR3, the DNA is TGCGCCAGCTTGCAGGGCCCCGGCTATGGCTACACCTTC. V usage is TRBV5-1 and J usage is TRBJ1-2; maybe TRBD1 (5 bases). V gave up 7 bases and J gave up 4 bases, with 14 bases separating them. The V gene's germline CDR1 is SGHRS and CDR2 YFSETQ. This CDR3 spans 13 amino acids.

The gene calls are TRBV12-3 or TRBV12-4 and TRBJ2-1; D is unclear. Between the trimmed V and J ends, which lost 6 bases and 9 bases, there was a span of 12 bases. The CDR3 extends over 12 amino acids. In DNA form, the CDR3 reads TGTGCCAGCAGCAGCGATAGAGGTGAGCAGTTCTTC. Residues: CASSSDRGEQFF.

The J gene is TRBJ1-6, the V gene TRBV10-3; tentatively, D is TRBD1 (5 bases). The CDR3 has 15 amino acids. V lost 2 bases and J lost 8, with 13 bases in between. Looked up from germline, CDR1 is ENHRY and CDR2 is SYGVKD. CDR3 nucleotides: TGTGCCATCAGTGAGAGGGGTCCGGGGGATTCACCCCTCCACTTT. As protein: CAISERGPGDSPLHF.

This chain joins TRBV5-4 and TRBJ2-3; D might be TRBD1 (6 bases). The CDR3 sequence is 14 residues long. CDR1 and CDR2 (germline): SGHNT, YYREEE (reference sequence). The V end was cut by 2 bases, the J end by 3 bases, with 10 bases between. Written as DNA, the CDR3 is TGTGCCAGCAGCTTCGCACAGGGAACAGATACGCAGTATTTT. Amino acid sequence: CASSFAQGTDTQYF.

The chain uses TRBV24-1 and TRBJ2-3, with 9 bases lining up with TRBD1. CDR1 KGHDR and CDR2 SFDVKD come from the germline V gene. The CDR3 extends over 16 amino acids. The ends lost 0 bases at V and 0 bases at J; junction bases unmatched: 0. The CDR3 DNA reads TGTGCCACCAGTGATTTGGGGACAGGGAGCACAGATACGCAGTATTTT. The encoded protein is CATSDLGTGSTDTQYF.

V gene TRBV5-4 combines with J gene TRBJ2-3; 7 bases line up with TRBD1. Unmatched junction bases numbered 1, after V lost 2 bases and J lost 1 base. The CDR3 contains 14 residues. Germline V CDR1 and CDR2: SGHNT, YYREEE (reference sequence). Written as DNA, the CDR3 is TGTGCCAGCAGCTTTACAGGGGGCACAGATACGCAGTATTTT. Translated: CASSFTGGTDTQYF.

The CDR3: CASSLDGGAPGEKLFF. CDR3 nucleotides: TGCGCCAGCAGCTTGGATGGGGGGGCGCCGGGAGAAAAACTGTTTTTT. The chain employs TRBV5-1 and TRBJ1-4; a possible D gene is TRBD1 (6 bases). CDR1 SGHRS and CDR2 YFSETQ come from the germline V gene. V was shortened by 0 bases and J by 8 bases, with 17 bases between the two germline ends. This CDR3 spans 16 amino acids. The full variable domain, rest sourced from reference TRBV5-1 and TRBJ1-4, is KAGVTQTPRYLIKTRGQQVTLSCSPISGHRSVSWYQQTPGQGLQFLFEYFSETQRNKGNFPGRFSGRQFSNSRSEMNVSTLELGDSALYLCASSLDGGAPGEKLFFGSGTQLSVL.

J is TRBJ2-7 and V is TRBV2; D is uncertain. The V end was cut by 4 bases, the J end by 4 bases, with 11 bases between. CDR3 size: 13 residues. Germline loops: CDR1 SNHLY, CDR2 FYNNEI. The CDR3: CASSGDKIYEQYF. The CDR3 DNA follows: TGTGCCAGCAGTGGAGACAAAATATACGAGCAGTACTTC. The whole variable domain, remainder taken from reference TRBV2 and TRBJ2-7, is EPEVTQTPSHQVTQMGQEVILRCVPISNHLYFYWYRQILGQKVEFLVSFYNNEISEKSEIFDDQFSVERPDGSNFTLKIRSTKLEDSAMYFCASSGDKIYEQYFGPGTRLTVT.

This clone has only one observation. J is TRBJ1-1 and V is TRBV5-4; the match to TRBD1 covers 8 bases. V was pared by 6 bases and J by 3 bases, with 7 bases of the junction left unmatched. Germline lookup yields CDR1 SGHNT and CDR2 YYREEE (reference sequence). The CDR3 has 14 residues. CDR3 sequence reads: CASTHDRGHTEAFF. The CDR3 DNA reads as TGTGCCAGCACCCACGACAGGGGCCACACTGAAGCTTTCTTT.

V gene TRBV6-4 combines with J gene TRBJ1-5, with D unclear. CDR3 length: 15 residues. With 3 bases removed from V and 3 bases from J, the gap between germline ends came to 12 bases. Germline lookup yields CDR1 MRHNA and CDR2 SNTAGT. The CDR3 region is CASSESPGTNQPQHF. CDR3 in DNA: TGTGCCAGCAGTGAATCCCCAGGAACCAATCAGCCCCAGCATTTT.

This clone appeared a single time. This chain links TRBV18 with TRBJ2-7; 11 nucleotides align to TRBD2. J was trimmed by 2 bases and V by 4 bases; bases with no gene match: 4. The CDR3 is 15 amino acids. The germline CDR1 and CDR2 sequences are KGHSH and LQKENI. CDR3 in DNA: TGTGCCAGCTCACTACCTAGCGGGGGGCCCTACGAGCAGTACTTC. Protein sequence: CASSLPSGGPYEQYF.

The chain recombines TRBV5-1 with TRBJ2-1, with D possibly TRBD1 on 5 matching bases. The CDR3 extends over 13 amino acids. Germline-derived CDR1 and CDR2 are SGHRS and YFSETQ. V was cut by 0 bases and J by 15 bases, with 16 bases left in between. CDR3 in DNA: TGCGCCAGCAGCTTGGAGGGGCACGGAGCACTGTTCTTC. Translation: CASSLEGHGALFF.

This clone was picked up a small number of times. The chain uses TRBV4-1 and TRBJ1-2; tentatively, D is TRBD1 (5 bases). V dropped 1 base and J dropped 2 bases, with 11 bases sitting between them. CDR3 length: 15 residues. CDR1 and CDR2 from the germline V gene are MGHRA and YSYEKL. This CDR3 is CASSQAHRSNYGYTF. CDR3 sequence (DNA): TGCGCCAGCAGCCAAGCCCACAGGTCGAACTATGGCTACACCTTC.

This clone was picked up a small number of times. The chain uses TRBV7-6 and TRBJ1-1; D is possibly TRBD1 (5 bases). The CDR3 is 18 amino acids. V dropped 1 base and J dropped 1 base, with 19 bases sitting between them. Germline V gives CDR1 SGHVS, CDR2 FNYEAQ. As DNA, the CDR3 is TGTGCCAGCAGCTTAGTCGGGGGTCTAGAAATTAAGAACACTGAAGCTTTCTTT. It encodes CASSLVGGLEIKNTEAFF.

This clone has more than one count but fewer than ten. The gene calls are TRBV11-3 and TRBJ1-2; 7 bases agree with TRBD1. This CDR3 contains 14 residues. V was clipped by 5 bases and J by 7 bases; unmatched bases: 10. CDR1 is SGHNT, CDR2 YENEEA, per germline. CDR3 sequence (DNA): TGTGCCAGCAGCGTAACAGGGGTATTAAGTGGCTACACCTTC. This encodes CASSVTGVLSGYTF.

The rearrangement links TRBV19 to TRBJ2-2; D gene uncertain. Trimming pared 3 bases from V and 2 bases from J, leaving 10 bases between. CDR1 and CDR2 (germline): LNHDA, SQIVND (reference sequence). This CDR3 has 15 amino acids. CDR3 loop: CASSIITRNTGELFF. CDR3 nucleotide sequence: TGTGCCAGTAGTATTATCACGAGAAACACCGGGGAGCTGTTTTTT.

The CDR3 DNA reads as TGTGCCTGGATGTCAGGGTTCATGAACACTGAAGCTTTCTTT. Protein sequence: CAWMSGFMNTEAFF. The chain carries TRBV30 and TRBJ1-1, with a possible D match to TRBD1 (5 bases). The CDR3 length is 14 residues. CDR1 GTSNPN and CDR2 SVGIG come from the germline V gene (reference sequence). Trimming pared 4 bases from V and 0 bases from J, leaving 12 bases between.

The rearrangement joins TRBV9 to TRBJ1-1; 7 nucleotides line up with TRBD1. CDR1 and CDR2 from the germline V gene are SGDLS and YYNGEE. This CDR3 has 14 residues. Trimming took 5 bases from V and 0 from J; bases not matched to a gene: 4. The CDR3 nucleotides read TGTGCCAGCAGTCCGGGACAGATGAACACTGAAGCTTTCTTT. This sequence encodes CASSPGQMNTEAFF.

V and J are TRBV11-2 and TRBJ1-1, with TRBD1 matching over 9 bases. V shed 7 bases and J 4 bases; nucleotides not matched to a gene: 10. CDR3 size: 15 residues. Germline V lookup: CDR1 SGHAT, CDR2 FQNNGV. The CDR3 sequence: CASTLRQGGATEAFF. DNA of the CDR3: TGTGCCAGCACCTTGAGACAGGGGGGGGCCACTGAAGCTTTCTTT.

The sample holds a few counts of this clone. The chain carries TRBV5-1 and TRBJ1-2, with D perhaps TRBD1 (5 bases). Germline assignment: CDR1 SGHRS and CDR2 YFSETQ. The CDR3 has 16 amino acids. Between the trimmed V and J ends, which lost 7 bases and 4 bases, there was a span of 23 bases. As DNA, the CDR3 is TGCGCCAGCCGACCCAACCCCTCGGGGGAGACCTATGGCTACACCTTC. Translated: CASRPNPSGETYGYTF. The variable domain in full, with the rest retrieved from reference TRBV5-1 and TRBJ1-2, is KAGVTQTPRYLIKTRGQQVTLSCSPISGHRSVSWYQQTPGQGLQFLFEYFSETQRNKGNFPGRFSGRQFSNSRSEMNVSTLELGDSALYLCASRPNPSGETYGYTFGSGTRLTVV.

The chain recombines TRBV5-1 with TRBJ2-5; D is unclear. Trimming removed 1 base from V and 7 bases from J, with 11 bases in between. CDR1 SGHRS and CDR2 YFSETQ come from the germline V gene. CDR3 length: 13 amino acids. In DNA, the CDR3 is TGCGCCAGCAGCTTGAATCTAGAAGTGACCCAGTACTTC. It yields the protein CASSLNLEVTQYF.

This sequence joins TRBV27 and TRBJ1-1; 8 nucleotides agree with TRBD1. CDR1 is MNHEY, CDR2 SMNVEV, per germline (reference sequence). J lost 4 bases, V lost 0 bases, and 4 bases had no gene match. This CDR3 comprises 15 residues. CDR3 sequence (DNA): TGTGCCAGCAGTTTATCCCAGGGGGCGGGCACTGAAGCTTTCTTT. Amino acids: CASSLSQGAGTEAFF.

The J gene is TRBJ1-1, the V gene TRBV5-5; 7 bases line up with TRBD1. The V and J ends lost 0 bases and 5 bases, in that order; junction bases with no gene match: 4. CDR1 is SGHKS and CDR2 is YYEKEE in the germline V gene (reference sequence). The CDR3 covers 14 residues. The CDR3 nucleotides are TGTGCCAGCAGCTTGGGCCCAGGGGGTACTGAAGCTTTCTTT. Protein sequence: CASSLGPGGTEAFF.

The CDR3 is CAISESGVRQPQHF. The CDR3, as DNA: TGTGCCATCAGTGAGTCGGGAGTGCGCCAGCCCCAGCATTTT. The genes are TRBV10-3 and TRBJ1-5, with D hard to call. Trimming took 0 bases from V and 7 from J, leaving 10 bases between them. Germline CDR1 ENHRY, CDR2 SYGVKD. CDR3 length equals 14 residues.

This clone was seen a few times. The chain links TRBV10-2 to TRBJ2-7; 7 bases align to TRBD2. Germline V gene sequence: CDR1 WSHSY, CDR2 SAAADI. The V and J ends lost 3 bases and 5 bases, in that order; junction bases with no gene match: 1. The CDR3 has 12 residues. The CDR3 DNA sequence: TGCGCCAGCAGTGACCGGGGGGACGAGCAGTACTTC. Its protein is CASSDRGDEQYF.

This clone has only a few counts. As DNA, the CDR3 is TGTGCCAGCAGCCCTGCTGGAAACACCATATATTTT. Its translation is CASSPAGNTIYF. This chain joins TRBV7-8 and TRBJ1-3; D remains ambiguous. The CDR3 is 12 amino acids. The germline gives CDR1 SGHVS, CDR2 FQNEAQ. The V end lost 5 bases, the J end lost 2 bases, and 4 bases lay between the germline ends.